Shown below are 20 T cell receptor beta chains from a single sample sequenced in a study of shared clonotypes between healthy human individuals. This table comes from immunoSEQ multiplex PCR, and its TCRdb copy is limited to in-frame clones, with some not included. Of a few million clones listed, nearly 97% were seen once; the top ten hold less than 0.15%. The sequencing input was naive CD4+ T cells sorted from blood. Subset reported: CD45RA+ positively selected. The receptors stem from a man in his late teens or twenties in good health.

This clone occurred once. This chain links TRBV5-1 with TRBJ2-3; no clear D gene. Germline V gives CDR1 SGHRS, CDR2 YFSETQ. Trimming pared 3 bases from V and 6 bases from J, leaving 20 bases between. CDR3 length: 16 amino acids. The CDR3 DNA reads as TGCGCCAGCAGCTCTGGGTCGGGCAGCCTCGTGGATACGCAGTATTTT. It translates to CASSSGSGSLVDTQYF.

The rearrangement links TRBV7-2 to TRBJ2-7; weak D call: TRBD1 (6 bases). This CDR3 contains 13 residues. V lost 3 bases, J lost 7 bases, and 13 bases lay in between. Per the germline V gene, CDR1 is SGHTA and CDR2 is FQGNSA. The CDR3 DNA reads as TGTGCCAGCAGCTTTGGACAGTACGGGGAGCAGTACTTC. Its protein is CASSFGQYGEQYF.

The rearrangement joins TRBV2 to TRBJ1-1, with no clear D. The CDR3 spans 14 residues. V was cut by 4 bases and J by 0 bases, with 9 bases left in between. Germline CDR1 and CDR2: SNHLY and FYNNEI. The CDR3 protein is CASSARVMNTEAFF. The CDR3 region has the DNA TGTGCCAGCAGTGCCAGAGTGATGAACACTGAAGCTTTCTTT.

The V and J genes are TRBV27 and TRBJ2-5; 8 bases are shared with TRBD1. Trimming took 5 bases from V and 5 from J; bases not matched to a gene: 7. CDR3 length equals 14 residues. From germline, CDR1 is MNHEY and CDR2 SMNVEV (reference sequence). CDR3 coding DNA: TGTGCCAGCAGTCCTGGGACAGGTGGGGAGACCCAGTACTTC. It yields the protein CASSPGTGGETQYF.

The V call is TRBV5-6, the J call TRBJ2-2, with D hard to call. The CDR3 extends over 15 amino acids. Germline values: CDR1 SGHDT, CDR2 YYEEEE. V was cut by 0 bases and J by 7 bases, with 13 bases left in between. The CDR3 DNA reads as TGTGCCAGCAGCTTGGTGGCAGCTTCCCTCGGGGAGCTGTTTTTT. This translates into CASSLVAASLGELFF.

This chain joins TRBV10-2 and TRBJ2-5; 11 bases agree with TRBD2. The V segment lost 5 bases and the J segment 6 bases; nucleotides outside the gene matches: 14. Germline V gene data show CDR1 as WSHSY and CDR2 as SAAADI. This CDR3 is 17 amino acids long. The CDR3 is CASSLPGGSGREQTQYF. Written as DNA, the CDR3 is TGCGCCAGCAGTTTACCGGGGGGTAGCGGGAGGGAACAGACCCAGTACTTC.

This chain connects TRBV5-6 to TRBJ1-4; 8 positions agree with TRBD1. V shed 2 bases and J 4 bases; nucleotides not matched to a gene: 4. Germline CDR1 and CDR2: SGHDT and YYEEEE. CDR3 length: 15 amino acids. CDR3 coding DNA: TGTGCCAGCAGCTTTGGGACAGGAATTAATGAAAAACTGTTTTTT. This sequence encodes CASSFGTGINEKLFF.

For the CDR3, the DNA is TGTGCCAGCAGCTTAAGGGAAGGAGATACGCAGTATTTT. It is translated as CASSLREGDTQYF. The chain joins TRBV7-6 to TRBJ2-3; no clear D gene. This CDR3 contains 13 residues. V was clipped by 2 bases and J by 5 bases, with 8 bases between them. Germline CDR1 is SGHVS and CDR2 is FNYEAQ.

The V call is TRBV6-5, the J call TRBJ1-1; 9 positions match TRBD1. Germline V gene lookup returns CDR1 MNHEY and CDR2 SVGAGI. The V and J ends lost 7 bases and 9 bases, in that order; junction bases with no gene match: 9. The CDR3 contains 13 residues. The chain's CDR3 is CASTWTGATKAFF. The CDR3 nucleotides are TGTGCCAGCACCTGGACAGGGGCGACTAAAGCTTTCTTT.

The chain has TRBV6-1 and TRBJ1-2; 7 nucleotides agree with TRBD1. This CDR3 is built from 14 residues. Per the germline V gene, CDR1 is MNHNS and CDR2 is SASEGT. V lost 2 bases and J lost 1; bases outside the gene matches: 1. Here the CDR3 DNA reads TGTGCCAGCAGTGAAACAGGGGTTAACTATGGCTACACCTTC. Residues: CASSETGVNYGYTF.

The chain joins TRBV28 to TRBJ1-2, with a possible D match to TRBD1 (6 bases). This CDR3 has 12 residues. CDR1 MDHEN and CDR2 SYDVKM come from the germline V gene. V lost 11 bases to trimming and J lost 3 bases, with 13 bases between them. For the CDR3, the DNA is TGTGCCGGTTCCCCAGGGGACTATGGCTACACCTTC. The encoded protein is CAGSPGDYGYTF.

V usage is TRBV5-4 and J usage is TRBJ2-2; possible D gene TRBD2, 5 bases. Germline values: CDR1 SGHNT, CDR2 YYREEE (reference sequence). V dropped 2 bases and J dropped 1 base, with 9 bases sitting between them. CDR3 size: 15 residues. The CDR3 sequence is CASSFGLLNTGELFF. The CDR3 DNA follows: TGTGCCAGCAGCTTTGGACTTCTGAACACCGGGGAGCTGTTTTTT. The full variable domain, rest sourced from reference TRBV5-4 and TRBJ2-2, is ETGVTQSPTHLIKTRGQQVTLRCSSQSGHNTVSWYQQALGQGPQFIFQYYREEENGRGNFPPRFSGLQFPNYSSELNVNALELDDSALYLCASSFGLLNTGELFFGEGSRLTVL.

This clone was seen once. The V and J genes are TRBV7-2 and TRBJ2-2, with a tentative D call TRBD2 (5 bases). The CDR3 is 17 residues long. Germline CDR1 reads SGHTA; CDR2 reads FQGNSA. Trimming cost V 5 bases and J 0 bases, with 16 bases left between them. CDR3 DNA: TGTGCCAGCAGCCCCGAGGGCCCAGCGGCGAACACCGGGGAGCTGTTTTTT. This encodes CASSPEGPAANTGELFF.

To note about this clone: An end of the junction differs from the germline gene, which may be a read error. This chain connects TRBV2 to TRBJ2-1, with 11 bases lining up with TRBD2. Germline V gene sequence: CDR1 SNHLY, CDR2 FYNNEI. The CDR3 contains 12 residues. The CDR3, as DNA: TGTGCCAGCAGCCCCGGGCTAGCGGGGGGTATCTTC. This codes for CASSPGLAGGIF.

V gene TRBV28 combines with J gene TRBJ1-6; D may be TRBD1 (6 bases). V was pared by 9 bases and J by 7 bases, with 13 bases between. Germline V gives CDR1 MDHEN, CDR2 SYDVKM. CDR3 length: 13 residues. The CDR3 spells CASLRTVNSPLHF. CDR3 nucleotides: TGTGCCAGTTTAAGGACAGTAAATTCACCCCTCCACTTT. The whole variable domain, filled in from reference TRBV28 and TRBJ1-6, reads DVKVTQSSRYLVKRTGEKVFLECVQDMDHENMFWYRQDPGLGLRLIYFSYDVKMKEKGDIPEGYSVSREKKERFSLILESASTNQTSMYLCASLRTVNSPLHFGNGTRLTVT.

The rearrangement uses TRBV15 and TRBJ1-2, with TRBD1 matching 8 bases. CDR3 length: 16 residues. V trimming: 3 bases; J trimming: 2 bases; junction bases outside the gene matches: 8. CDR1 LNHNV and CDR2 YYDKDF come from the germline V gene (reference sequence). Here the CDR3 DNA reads TGTGCCACCAGCAGTGGGTTGGACAGGGCCAACTATGGCTACACCTTC. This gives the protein CATSSGLDRANYGYTF.

The CDR3: CASGLTLAGGVYEQYF. The DNA of the CDR3 is TGTGCTAGTGGTCTCACACTAGCGGGGGGGGTCTACGAGCAGTACTTC. The V gene is TRBV12-5, the J gene TRBJ2-7, with 13 bases fitting TRBD2. V trimming: 5 bases; J trimming: 3 bases; junction bases outside the gene matches: 7. Per germline, CDR1 LGHNT and CDR2 FRNRAP. CDR3 length equals 16 residues.

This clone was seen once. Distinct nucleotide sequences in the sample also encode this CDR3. The CDR3 protein is CAWSVGLAYEQYF. Here the CDR3 DNA reads TGTGCCTGGAGTGTGGGACTAGCATACGAGCAGTACTTC. The V and J genes are TRBV30 and TRBJ2-7, with TRBD2 identical over 9 bases. V lost 0 bases to trimming and J lost 4 bases; unmatched junction nucleotides: 1. The CDR3 loop spans 13 amino acids. Per germline, CDR1 GTSNPN and CDR2 SVGIG (reference sequence).

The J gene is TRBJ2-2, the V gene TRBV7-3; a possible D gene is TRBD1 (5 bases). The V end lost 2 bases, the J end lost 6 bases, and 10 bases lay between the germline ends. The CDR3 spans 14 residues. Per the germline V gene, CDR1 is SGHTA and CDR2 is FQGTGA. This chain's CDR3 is CASSLSDKAGELFF. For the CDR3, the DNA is TGTGCCAGCAGCTTATCGGACAAAGCCGGGGAGCTGTTTTTT.

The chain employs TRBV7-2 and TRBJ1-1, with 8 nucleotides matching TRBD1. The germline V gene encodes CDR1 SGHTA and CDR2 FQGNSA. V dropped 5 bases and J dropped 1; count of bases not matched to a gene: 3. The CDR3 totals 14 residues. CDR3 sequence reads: CASSADRANTEAFF. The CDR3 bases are TGTGCCAGCAGCGCGGACAGGGCGAACACTGAAGCTTTCTTT.